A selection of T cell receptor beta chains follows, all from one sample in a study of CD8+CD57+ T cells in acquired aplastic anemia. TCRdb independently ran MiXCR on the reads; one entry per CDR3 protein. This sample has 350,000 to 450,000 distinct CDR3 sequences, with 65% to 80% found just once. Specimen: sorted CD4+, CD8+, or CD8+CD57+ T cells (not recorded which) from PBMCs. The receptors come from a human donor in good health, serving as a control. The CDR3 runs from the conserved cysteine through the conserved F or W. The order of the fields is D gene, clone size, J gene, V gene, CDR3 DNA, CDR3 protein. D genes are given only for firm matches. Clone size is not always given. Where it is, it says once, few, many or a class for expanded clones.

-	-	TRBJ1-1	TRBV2	TGTGCCAGCATGGGTTCTGGAGCTTTCTTT	CASMGSGAFF
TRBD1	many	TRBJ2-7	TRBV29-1	TGCAGCGCAAGGACAGGGGGCGCGGGCGAGCAGTACTTC	CSARTGGAGEQYF
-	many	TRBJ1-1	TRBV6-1	TGTGCCAGCAGTGAAGGATACGACTACACTGAAGCTTTCTTT	CASSEGYDYTEAFF
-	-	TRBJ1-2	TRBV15	TGTGCCACCAGCGGGCGGAACTATGGCTATGCCTTC	CATSGRNYGYAF
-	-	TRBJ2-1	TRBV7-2	TGTGCCAGCAGCTCCGCCACATTCCCGCGGTATGAGCAGTTCTTC	CASSSATFPRYEQFF
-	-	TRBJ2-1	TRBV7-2	TGTGCCAGCAGCGCCGCTGGAGGGGGCGGACGGCAGCAGCTCTTC	CASSAAGGGGRQQLF
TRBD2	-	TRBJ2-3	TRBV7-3	TGCGCCAGCAGCCAAGGAGGGACTAGCGGGGGGGAGGATACGCAGTATTTT	CASSQGGTSGGEDTQYF
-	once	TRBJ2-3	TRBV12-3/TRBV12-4	TGTGCCAGCAGCGTAGGCCCGGGGGACAACTCAGATACGCAGTATTTT	CASSVGPGDNSDTQYF
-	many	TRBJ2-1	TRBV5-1	TGCGCCAGCAGCTTGGCCGCAGTTCTCTACAATGAGCAGTTCTTC	CASSLAAVLYNEQFF
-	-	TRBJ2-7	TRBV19	TGTGCCAGTAGTATAGGTACCGGGGAGGCCTACGAGCAGTACTTC	CASSIGTGEAYEQYF
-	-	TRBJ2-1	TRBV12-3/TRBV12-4	TGTGCCACCCATGAGGCGGGAAACTACAATGAGCAGTTCTTC	CATHEAGNYNEQFF
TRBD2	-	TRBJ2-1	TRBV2	TGTGCCAGCAGTGTTTCTAGCGGGGGTTACAATGAGCAGTTCTTC	CASSVSSGGYNEQFF
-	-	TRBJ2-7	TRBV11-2	TGTGCCACCAGCTTACAAGAGAGGGAGCTCGAGCAGTACTTC	CATSLQERELEQYF
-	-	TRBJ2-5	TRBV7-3	TGTGCCAGCAGCTCCAATGACGGACAAGGGACCCAGTACTTC	CASSSNDGQGTQYF
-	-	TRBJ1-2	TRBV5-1	TGCGCCAGCAGCTTGGTGGCAGTAGCCTATGGCTACACCTTC	CASSLVAVAYGYTF
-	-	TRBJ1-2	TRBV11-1	TGTGCCAGCAGAGCGCAGGGTGGTTACACCTTC	CASRAQGGYTF
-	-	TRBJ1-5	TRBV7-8	TGTGCCAGCAGCCAAATCCCTTTGGGTCAGCCCCAGCATTTT	CASSQIPLGQPQHF
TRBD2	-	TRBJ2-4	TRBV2	TGTGCCAGTAATGGGGAGGGTGGAATCAAAAACATTCAGTACTTC	CASNGEGGIKNIQYF
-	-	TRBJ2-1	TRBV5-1	TGCGCCAGCAGCCCGGAGAGGGGAGATCACAACGAGCAGTTCTTC	CASSPERGDHNEQFF
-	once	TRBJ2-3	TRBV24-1	TGTGCCACCAGTGATTCTTCCCAGACAGATACGCAGTATTTT	CATSDSSQTDTQYF
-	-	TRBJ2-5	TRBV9	TGTGCCAGCAGCTTTAGGGGGTGGGTGACCAAGTACTTC	CASSFRGWVTKYF
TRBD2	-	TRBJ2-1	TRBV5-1	TGTGCCAGCAGCTTAGGGGCTAGCGGGTGGGTCGATGAGCAGTTCTTC	CASSLGASGWVDEQFF
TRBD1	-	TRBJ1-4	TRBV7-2	TGTGCCACCAGCAGAAGTGCACCAGGGGGGGATGGACTGTTTTTT	CATSRSAPGGDGLFF
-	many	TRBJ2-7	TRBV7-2	TGTGCCAGCAGCTTACAAGGAGTAAAGGGGGACGAGCAGTACTTC	CASSLQGVKGDEQYF
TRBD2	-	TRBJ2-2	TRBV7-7	TGTGCCAGCAGCATGAGACTAGCGGGGGGGCCCGGGGAGCTGTTTTTT	CASSMRLAGGPGELFF
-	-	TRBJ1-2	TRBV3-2	TGTGCCAGCAGCCAAAACGACAGGGCACCTAACTATGGCTACACCTTC	CASSQNDRAPNYGYTF
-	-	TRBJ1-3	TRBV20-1	TGCAGCGCCACCCCGAGGGCAAAATCCACCATATATTTT	CSATPRAKSTIYF
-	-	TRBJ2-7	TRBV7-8	TGTGCCAGCAGCTTAGGCGGGAACTCACCCTACCACCAGTACTTC	CASSLGGNSPYHQYF
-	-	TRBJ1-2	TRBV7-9	TGTGCCAGCAGCCAGAGTAGCGGTGCCGGGGAGCTGTTTACCTTC	CASSQSSGAGELFTF
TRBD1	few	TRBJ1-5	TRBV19	TGTGCCAGTAGAACCGGGACAGGGAGCCAGCCCCAGCATTTT	CASRTGTGSQPQHF
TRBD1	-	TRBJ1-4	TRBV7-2	TGCGCCAGCAGCTCCGCAGGGGGCACTAATGAAAAACTGTTTTTT	CASSSAGGTNEKLFF
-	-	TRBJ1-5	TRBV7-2	TGTGCCAGCAGCTTAGTTCAGCATTTT	CASSLVQHF
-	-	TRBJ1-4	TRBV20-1	TGCAGTCCGCTCGGGCGAGTACCTGTAGTGAAACTGTTTTTT	CSPLGRVPVVKLFF
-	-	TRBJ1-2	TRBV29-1	TGCAGCGTTGAAGGAGGACGCGGACAGACCTATGGCTACACCTTC	CSVEGGRGQTYGYTF
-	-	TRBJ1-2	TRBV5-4	TGTGCCAGTAGCTTCGCCGGCGGACCGATGGGCTACACCTTC	CASSFAGGPMGYTF
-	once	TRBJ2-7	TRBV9	TGCGCCAGCAACATGGTCGGGGAGAGCTACGAGCAGTACTTC	CASNMVGESYEQYF
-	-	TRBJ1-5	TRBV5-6	TGTGCCAGCAGCTTATTGGACTCCAATCAGCCCCAGCATTTT	CASSLLDSNQPQHF
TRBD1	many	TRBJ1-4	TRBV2	TGTGCCAGCAATGAGGGGACAGGGGAGGAAAAACTGTTTTTT	CASNEGTGEEKLFF
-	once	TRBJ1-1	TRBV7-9	TGTGCCAGCAGCTCCAGGCAGATGAACACTGCAGCTTTCTTC	CASSSRQMNTAAFF
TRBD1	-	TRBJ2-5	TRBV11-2	TGTGCCAGAACGACAGGGCGGGAGACCCAGTACTTC	CARTTGRETQYF
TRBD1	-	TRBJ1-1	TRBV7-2	TGTGCCAGCAGCCCAGACAGGGGGTTTACTGAAGCTTTCTTT	CASSPDRGFTEAFF
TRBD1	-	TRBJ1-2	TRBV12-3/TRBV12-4	TGTGCCAGCAGCCCCCGGACAGGGCACCGGTATTTGGGCGGCTACACCTTC	CASSPRTGHRYLGGYTF
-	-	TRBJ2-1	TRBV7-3	TGTGCCAGCAGCTTTTCGGTCCCGGAGACCCAGTACTTCTTCTTC	CASSFSVPETQYFFF
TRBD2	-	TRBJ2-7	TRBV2	TGTGCCAGCAGTGAACCCAGCGGGGGGGTCTACGAGCAGTACTTC	CASSEPSGGVYEQYF
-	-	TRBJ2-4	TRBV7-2	TGTGCCAGCAGTAGGGGCGAGGTAGCAAAAAACATTCAGTACTTC	CASSRGEVAKNIQYF
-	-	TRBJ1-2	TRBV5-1	TGTGCCAGCAGCCCGGACTTCAGGGAGCAAGACGGCTACACCTTC	CASSPDFREQDGYTF
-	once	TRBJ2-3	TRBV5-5	TGTGCCAGTAGTATTGATGCAGGTCATACGCAGTATTTT	CASSIDAGHTQYF
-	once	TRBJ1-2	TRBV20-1	-	CSAQFGVGNTEAFFGRGYTF
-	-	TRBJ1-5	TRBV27	TGTGCCAGCAGTCGGGGGGCGTCGTACCAGCCCCAGCATTTT	CASSRGASYQPQHF
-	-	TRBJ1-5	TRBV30	TGTGCCTGGAGTGTCTCAGCGGGTCAGCCCCAGCATTTT	CAWSVSAGQPQHF
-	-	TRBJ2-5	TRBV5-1	TGTGCCAGCAGCGTAAGGCCGGGCGGAAACCAGTACTTC	CASSVRPGGNQYF
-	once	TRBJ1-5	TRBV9	TGTGCCAGCAGCGTGGGCACAGGGAGCAATCAGCCCCAGCATTTT	CASSVGTGSNQPQHF
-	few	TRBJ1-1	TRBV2	TGTGCCTGCAGTGAAGCGGTACCGACCGAAGCTTTCTTT	CACSEAVPTEAFF